This TCR beta chain was identified during a study of graft-versus-host responses after intestinal transplantation. Broader study findings: In recipient marrow, GvH clones were found, and some appeared first in ileum or blood.

Only in-frame clones appear in the TCRdb table, and some are missing; sequencing was by immunoSEQ multiplex PCR. The data show some 39,000 clones, with over 90% seen just once and over 0.2% held by the top ten. Comments on this clone: The antigen remains undetermined.

This CDR3 is 15 amino acids long. V shed 8 bases and J 5 bases; nucleotides not matched to a gene: 14. The germline V gene has CDR1 MDHEN and CDR2 SYDVKM. This TCR derives from a human donor who was the organ donor for an intestinal transplant. The sample consisted of unstimulated CD8+ T cells sorted from spleen or lymph node cells, taken before transplant. This chain connects TRBV28 to TRBJ2-5, with 7 bases aligning to TRBD2. In nucleotides, the CDR3 is TGTGCCAGCGGGAGGGTCACGACGAGGGCGGAGACCCAGTACTTC. Translated, it gives CASGRVTTRAETQYF.